This T cell receptor beta chain originates from a study of response to subunit inactivated influenza vaccine. Regarding the study as a whole: T cells newly recruited by each seasonal influenza vaccination are few, the authors suggested.

This clonotype was detected a few times. What it binds is unknown. Each CDR3 protein gets one entry after TCRdb re-called the RT-PCR reads with MiXCR. The profile shows 200,000 to 250,000 distinct CDR3 sequences, more than 10% of them singletons. Germline-derived CDR1 and CDR2 are KGHDR and SFDVKD. V dropped 4 bases and J dropped 6 bases, with 9 bases sitting between them. The CDR3 runs to 14 residues. The chain links TRBV24-1 to TRBJ1-6; D not resolved. The sequencing used non-naive T cells sorted from PBMCs, collected 14 to 15 days before vaccination. The clonotype comes from a man aged 45-60 years who received an inactivated influenza vaccine. In DNA, the CDR3 is TGTGCCACCAGTGACGGACGGACTAATTCACCCCTCCACTTT. This translates into CATSDGRTNSPLHF.